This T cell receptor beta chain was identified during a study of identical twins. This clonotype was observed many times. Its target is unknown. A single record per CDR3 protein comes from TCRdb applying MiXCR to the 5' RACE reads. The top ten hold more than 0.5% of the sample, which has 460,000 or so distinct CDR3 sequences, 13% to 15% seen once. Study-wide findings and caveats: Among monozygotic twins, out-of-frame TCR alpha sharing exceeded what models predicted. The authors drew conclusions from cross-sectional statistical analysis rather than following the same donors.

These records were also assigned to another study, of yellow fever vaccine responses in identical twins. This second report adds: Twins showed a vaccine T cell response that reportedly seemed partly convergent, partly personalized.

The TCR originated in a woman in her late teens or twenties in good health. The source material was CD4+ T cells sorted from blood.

The CDR3 DNA reads TGTGCCAGGATAGCGGGAGCGCCCACAGATACGCAGTATTTT. This encodes CARIAGAPTDTQYF. The chain carries TRBV10-3 and TRBJ2-3, with 9 bases that match TRBD2. Germline lookup yields CDR1 ENHRY and CDR2 SYGVKD. There are 14 residues in the CDR3. Trimming removed 10 bases from V and 2 bases from J; junction bases left unmatched: 7.